This is a list of T cell receptor beta chains from one sample in a study of T cells after yellow fever vaccination. Each CDR3 protein gets one entry after TCRdb re-called the 5' RACE reads with MiXCR. The sample lists hundreds of thousands of distinct CDR3 sequences; 18% were seen once. The sequencing used PBMCs, collected before the yellow fever booster vaccination. The receptors were sampled from a young man who received the YFV17D yellow fever vaccine. The CDR3 runs from the conserved cysteine through the conserved F or W. A D gene is named only where the DNA matches it firmly. The size of a clone is reported for some rows only, either as once, few or many, or as a class for expanded clones.

v_call: TRBV5-1
d_call: TRBD2
j_call: TRBJ2-1
clone_size: NA
cdr3_aa: CASSSTLAGGRNEQFF
cdr3_nt: TGCGCCAGCAGCTCCACGCTAGCGGGGGGGCGGAATGAGCAGTTCTTC

v_call: TRBV7-2
d_call: TRBD2
j_call: TRBJ2-2
clone_size: NA
cdr3_aa: CASSPGLAGDGGELFF
cdr3_nt: TGTGCCAGCAGCCCAGGACTAGCGGGGGACGGCGGGGAGCTGTTTTTT

v_call: TRBV6-5
d_call: NA
j_call: TRBJ2-5
clone_size: few
cdr3_aa: CASSYSRWQETQYF
cdr3_nt: TGTGCCAGCAGTTACTCCAGGTGGCAAGAGACCCAGTACTTC

v_call: TRBV29-1
d_call: NA
j_call: TRBJ2-7
clone_size: NA
cdr3_aa: CSVAISQGYEQYF
cdr3_nt: TGCAGCGTTGCAATCTCCCAGGGTTACGAGCAGTACTTC

v_call: TRBV12-3/TRBV12-4
d_call: NA
j_call: TRBJ2-5
clone_size: NA
cdr3_aa: CASSRTQGETQYF
cdr3_nt: TGTGCCAGCAGTAGGACGCAAGGGGAGACCCAGTACTTC

v_call: TRBV20-1
d_call: NA
j_call: TRBJ2-1
clone_size: many
cdr3_aa: CSARDATGTSSYNEQFF
cdr3_nt: TGCAGTGCTAGAGACGCGACAGGGACTAGCTCCTACAATGAGCAGTTCTTC

v_call: TRBV4-1
d_call: NA
j_call: TRBJ2-3
clone_size: once
cdr3_aa: CASSPAVTSTDTQYF
cdr3_nt: TGCGCCAGCTCTCCCGCGGTGACTAGCACAGATACGCAGTATTTT

v_call: TRBV12-3/TRBV12-4
d_call: TRBD2
j_call: TRBJ2-1
clone_size: NA
cdr3_aa: CASSFFGTSGNEQFF
cdr3_nt: TGTGCCAGCAGTTTCTTCGGGACTAGCGGAAATGAGCAGTTCTTC

v_call: TRBV4-3
d_call: NA
j_call: TRBJ1-2
clone_size: NA
cdr3_aa: CASSQDRTDYGYTF
cdr3_nt: TGCGCCAGCAGCCAAGATAGAACGGACTATGGCTACACCTTC

v_call: TRBV20-1
d_call: TRBD1
j_call: TRBJ1-2
clone_size: few
cdr3_aa: CSAPLVGDRGKGSYTF
cdr3_nt: TGCAGTGCTCCCCTTGTCGGGGACAGGGGAAAAGGGAGCTACACCTTC

v_call: TRBV7-8
d_call: TRBD2
j_call: TRBJ2-7
clone_size: few
cdr3_aa: CASSSSGGLYEQYF
cdr3_nt: TGTGCCAGCAGCAGTAGCGGGGGGCTCTACGAGCAGTACTTC

v_call: TRBV4-3
d_call: NA
j_call: TRBJ2-3
clone_size: NA
cdr3_aa: CASSIWDSSTDTQYF
cdr3_nt: TGCGCCAGCAGCATATGGGACTCCAGCACAGATACGCAGTATTTT

v_call: TRBV4-2
d_call: NA
j_call: TRBJ1-4
clone_size: few
cdr3_aa: CASSQPGTANEKLFF
cdr3_nt: TGTGCCAGCAGCCAGCCCGGGACGGCTAATGAAAAACTGTTTTTT

v_call: TRBV20-1
d_call: NA
j_call: TRBJ1-1
clone_size: many
cdr3_aa: CSARDPEAFF
cdr3_nt: TGCAGTGCAAGGGATCCCGAAGCTTTCTTT

v_call: TRBV9
d_call: NA
j_call: TRBJ1-1
clone_size: NA
cdr3_aa: CASSVEGGVNTEAFF
cdr3_nt: TGTGCCAGCAGCGTAGAGGGGGGGGTGAACACTGAAGCTTTCTTT